This T cell receptor (beta chain) was identified during a study of CD8+ T cells in alopecia areata. Findings and caveats of the study: Tofacitinib significantly lowered scalp clonality and expanded CD8+ clones among the top 100.

The treatment was: oral pan-JAK inhibitor, 5-10 mg twice daily. The V gene lost 0 bases and the J gene lost 7 bases, with 18 bases spanning the gap. Germline V CDR1 and CDR2: SGHAT, FQDESV (reference sequence). This CDR3 contains 16 residues. With respect to this clone: What it binds is unknown.

The authors extracted RNA and reverse transcribed it into cDNA as the sequencing template. Assay used: immunoSEQ multiplex PCR; TCRdb lists only in-frame clones, some missing. The sample holds around 200,000 clones, approximately 60% seen once. The source was CD4+ T cells sorted from blood, collected at week 4, from a patient treated with tofacitinib. The sequence was collected from a human donor with alopecia areata. This chain uses TRBV11-1 with TRBJ2-5, with a possible D match to TRBD2 (6 bases). CDR3 coding DNA: TGTGCCAGCAGCTTAGCGCGGGACCACATCTTGGGGACCCAGTACTTC. It specifies CASSLARDHILGTQYF.